What follows are 23 T cell receptor beta chains derived from one specimen sequenced in a study of cytotoxic CD8 clonotypes in ibrutinib-treated CLL. The table came from immunoSEQ multiplex PCR; TCRdb's copy has only in-frame clones and leaves some out. The data show tens of thousands of clones, approximately 90% seen once. This specimen consisted of PBMCs, obtained after 12 months of ibrutinib treatment. These receptor sequences come from a human donor with chronic lymphocytic leukemia.

The chain combines TRBV29-1 with TRBJ2-7; TRBD1 agrees at 9 bases. This CDR3 has 14 residues. Trimming removed 4 bases from V and 6 bases from J; junction bases left unmatched: 10. Looked up from germline, CDR1 is SQVTM and CDR2 is ANQGSEA. CDR3 sequence: CSVGSGTGYSEQYF. The CDR3 nucleotides read TGCAGCGTTGGCTCCGGGACAGGGTACTCCGAGCAGTACTTC.

This chain joins TRBV27 and TRBJ1-3, with D perhaps TRBD1 (5 bases). V was shortened by 6 bases and J by 4 bases, with 13 bases between the two germline ends. The germline V gene encodes CDR1 MNHEY and CDR2 SMNVEV (reference sequence). This CDR3 comprises 14 residues. In DNA, the CDR3 is TGTGCCAGCAGCCGAGGGGTTGGCGGAAACACCATATATTTT. It translates to CASSRGVGGNTIYF.

On this clone: Within the sample, other DNA sequences also encode this same CDR3. CDR3 bases: TGTGCCAGTAGTATAGAAACAGGGTTAGGTCAGCCCCAGCATTTT. It translates to CASSIETGLGQPQHF. The chain is built from TRBV19 and TRBJ1-5; a weak D match, TRBD1 (6 bases). V lost 0 bases, J lost 6 bases, and 12 bases lay in between. The CDR3 runs 15 residues. Per the germline V gene, CDR1 is LNHDA and CDR2 is SQIVND (reference sequence).

Note on this clone: A junction boundary mismatches the germline segment, possibly from a read error. The chain joins TRBV7-2 to TRBJ2-7; D gene unclear. This CDR3 has 12 amino acids. Germline CDR1 is SGHTA and CDR2 is FQGNSA. CDR3 sequence reads: CASSSTSDEQYF. The CDR3 DNA reads TGTGCCAGCAGCTCCACCTCCGACGAGCAGTACTTC.

The rearrangement links TRBV19 to TRBJ1-2; weak D call: TRBD1 (5 bases). V dropped 0 bases and J dropped 2 bases, with 7 bases sitting between them. This CDR3 has 14 residues. The germline V gene encodes CDR1 LNHDA and CDR2 SQIVND (reference sequence). The CDR3 is CASSIDRENYGYTF. The CDR3 region has the DNA TGTGCCAGTAGTATAGACAGGGAGAACTATGGCTACACCTTC.

The V call is TRBV6-1, the J call TRBJ1-2; 7 nucleotides line up with TRBD1. The junction had 4 bases not matched to a gene; V was cut back by 4 bases and J by 2 bases. CDR3 length: 14 residues. Germline values: CDR1 MNHNS, CDR2 SASEGT. The CDR3 DNA reads as TGTGCCAGCAGTGCCGAGGGGGCCAACTATGGCTACACCTTC. Translation gives CASSAEGANYGYTF.

The chain couples TRBV7-9 to TRBJ1-3; D is uncertain. The CDR3 contains 15 residues. From germline, CDR1 is SEHNR and CDR2 FQNEAQ (reference sequence). Trimming shortened V by 4 bases and J by 0 bases, and 10 bases separated the two germline ends. CDR3 DNA sequence: TGTGCCAGCAGCTCCTGGACGGGCTCTGGAAACACCATATATTTT. Encoded protein: CASSSWTGSGNTIYF.

The chain recombines TRBV7-3 with TRBJ2-7, with TRBD2 matching over 12 bases. The CDR3 totals 16 residues. V shed 5 bases and J 1 base; nucleotides not matched to a gene: 6. The germline gives CDR1 SGHTA, CDR2 FQGTGA. CDR3 nucleotide sequence: TGTGCCAGCAGCGGACGACTAGCGGGAGCATCCTACGAGCAGTACTTC. This sequence encodes CASSGRLAGASYEQYF.

This sequence joins TRBV7-2 and TRBJ2-7; unclear D gene. CDR3 length equals 13 residues. V shed 5 bases and J shed 2 bases, with 10 bases lying between them. Looked up from germline, CDR1 is SGHTA and CDR2 is FQGNSA. For the CDR3, the DNA is TGTGCCAGCAGCCCCCCGGAGACCTACGAGCAGTACTTC. It specifies CASSPPETYEQYF.

CDR3 nucleotides: TGTGCCAGCAGCGTAGCGGAAACAGGGAACTACGAGCAGTACTTC. This sequence encodes CASSVAETGNYEQYF. The chain has TRBV9 and TRBJ2-7, with D possibly being TRBD1 (6 bases). Trimming took off 0 bases at V and 3 bases at J, with 13 bases between the two ends. This CDR3 has 15 amino acids. The germline gives CDR1 SGDLS, CDR2 YYNGEE.

V gene TRBV11-3 combines with J gene TRBJ1-3; no clear D gene. The CDR3 is 13 amino acids. The germline gives CDR1 SGHNT, CDR2 YENEEA. Trimming removed 7 bases from V and 0 bases from J, with 7 bases in between. As DNA, the CDR3 is TGTGCCAGCACTCGGGGCTCTGGAAACACCATATATTTT. Amino acids: CASTRGSGNTIYF.

The rearrangement uses TRBV12-5 and TRBJ2-1, with D perhaps TRBD1 (5 bases). The CDR3 spans 15 residues. Trimming took off 5 bases at V and 2 bases at J, with 13 bases between the two ends. Looked up from germline, CDR1 is LGHNT and CDR2 is FRNRAP. The CDR3 loop is CASGHRMGPYNEQFF. In DNA, the CDR3 is TGTGCTAGTGGTCACCGAATGGGGCCCTACAATGAGCAGTTCTTC.

The chain's CDR3 is CASSRGLQTYNEQFF. The DNA for the CDR3 is TGTGCCAGCAGCCGGGGACTGCAAACCTACAATGAGCAGTTCTTC. The V and J genes are TRBV14 and TRBJ2-1; D might be TRBD2 (6 bases). Trimming removed 4 bases from V and 2 bases from J, with 12 bases in between. This CDR3 is built from 15 residues. Germline V gene lookup returns CDR1 SGHDN and CDR2 FVKESK.

The chain combines TRBV7-9 with TRBJ2-3, with D hard to call. Between the trimmed V and J ends, which lost 1 base and 7 bases, there was a span of 0 bases. There are 10 residues in the CDR3. Germline V gene data show CDR1 as SEHNR and CDR2 as FQNEAQ (reference sequence). The CDR3 DNA sequence: TGTGCCAGCAGCTTAGATACGCAGTATTTT. It is translated as CASSLDTQYF.

The V and J genes are TRBV9 and TRBJ2-7; D not resolved. The CDR3 is made up of 11 amino acids. Looked up from germline, CDR1 is SGDLS and CDR2 is YYNGEE. V lost 7 bases to trimming and J lost 0 bases, with 5 bases between them. The CDR3: CASGGSYEQYF. DNA of the CDR3: TGTGCCAGCGGCGGCTCCTACGAGCAGTACTTC. Using reference TRBV9 and TRBJ2-7 for the parts outside the CDR3, the full variable domain is DSGVTQTPKHLITATGQRVTLRCSPRSGDLSVYWYQQSLDQGLQFLIQYYNGEERAKGNILERFSAQQFPDLHSELNLSSLELGDSALYFCASGGSYEQYFGPGTRLTVT.

This chain links TRBV28 with TRBJ2-1; 16 bases are a match to TRBD2. The V gene's germline CDR1 is MDHEN and CDR2 SYDVKM. The CDR3 sequence is 20 residues long. Germline trimming cut 4 bases from V and 6 bases from J; bases unmatched to any gene: 15. The DNA for the CDR3 is TGTGCCAGCAGTTCCCTCGGGGGGACTAGCGGGAGGGTCTGGGGCAATGAGCAGTTCTTC. Protein product: CASSSLGGTSGRVWGNEQFF.

The rearrangement joins TRBV30 to TRBJ1-1, with 7 bases matching TRBD1. The germline V gene encodes CDR1 GTSNPN and CDR2 SVGIG (reference sequence). The CDR3 contains 13 residues. After removal of 5 bases from V and 5 bases from J, the junction contained 8 bases not matched to a gene. The CDR3 spells CAWSPGGQTEAFF. Here the CDR3 DNA reads TGTGCCTGGTCCCCAGGGGGTCAAACTGAAGCTTTCTTT.

V is TRBV5-6 and J is TRBJ1-4; D is unresolved. The V and J ends lost 4 bases and 4 bases respectively, with 11 bases between them. Germline lookup yields CDR1 SGHDT and CDR2 YYEEEE. The CDR3 runs 14 residues. The CDR3, as DNA: TGTGCCAGCAGCCCCGTTTGGGATAATGAAAAACTGTTTTTT. Protein sequence: CASSPVWDNEKLFF.

Only one count was recorded for this clone. J is TRBJ1-1 and V is TRBV4-3; D unclear. V lost 2 bases to trimming and J lost 0 bases, with 16 bases between them. The CDR3 has 17 residues. Germline V CDR1 and CDR2: LGHNA, YSLEER. Written as DNA, the CDR3 is TGCGCCAGCAGCCAATCCCCGATGGGAGTTATGAACACTGAAGCTTTCTTT. This sequence encodes CASSQSPMGVMNTEAFF.

The chain employs TRBV29-1 and TRBJ2-7; no firm D call. The CDR3 runs 11 residues. Germline CDR1 is SQVTM and CDR2 is ANQGSEA. Trimming left V 4 bases short and J 4 bases short, with 8 bases between. The CDR3 sequence is CSVVWGYEQYF. The DNA of the CDR3 is TGCAGCGTTGTATGGGGATACGAGCAGTACTTC.

The chain has TRBV9 and TRBJ1-2, with TRBD1 as a possible D gene (5 bases). This CDR3 has 11 amino acids. Trimming cost V 3 bases and J 5 bases, with 5 bases left between them. Germline loops: CDR1 SGDLS, CDR2 YYNGEE. This CDR3 is CASSGGYGYTF. In nucleotides, the CDR3 is TGTGCCAGCAGCGGGGGGTATGGCTACACCTTC.

V and J are TRBV4-1 and TRBJ2-3; 10 bases map to TRBD2. The CDR3 runs to 17 residues. CDR1 is MGHRA and CDR2 is YSYEKL in the germline V gene. Trimming removed 1 base from V and 5 bases from J; junction bases left unmatched: 9. CDR3 coding DNA: TGCGCCAGCAGCCAAGTTCCGGCTAGCGGGAGTAGAGATACGCAGTATTTT. Its translation: CASSQVPASGSRDTQYF.

The chain couples TRBV4-1 to TRBJ2-6, with D possibly TRBD2 on 6 matching bases. Germline CDR1 and CDR2: MGHRA and YSYEKL. CDR3 length: 17 amino acids. V gave up 6 bases and J gave up 0 bases, with 15 bases separating them. As DNA, the CDR3 is TGCGCCAGCAGTCGGACTACCCCAGACTCTGGGGCCAACGTCCTGACTTTC. It specifies CASSRTTPDSGANVLTF.